The clone carrying this T cell receptor (beta chain) was observed a few times. This entry comes from a study of blood T cell repertoires in COVID-19. Turning to the study itself: Specimens from acute and convalescent COVID-19 originated in the United States, Italy and Spain. PBMCs, B-cell-depleted T cells, or T cells provided the cDNA or gDNA that made up the material.

Original processing methods: Amplification from reference gene primers served as the basis for estimated nucleated cell counts. Profiling relied on immunoSEQ multiplex PCR, and the TCRdb table lists in-frame clones only, not all of them. D and trimming come from the DNA, and the V and J calls and clone size come from that table. The sample lists about 120,000 clones; about 74% were seen once. This CDR3 has 12 residues. Germline lookup yields CDR1 MNHEY and CDR2 SVGEGT. Trimming left V 4 bases short and J 8 bases short, with 11 bases between. The V gene is TRBV6-2 or TRBV6-3, the J gene TRBJ1-2; D gene uncertain. This sequence was found in a human donor in a cohort sampled during active COVID-19. Material for sequencing was peripheral blood. The CDR3 DNA reads TGTGCCAGCAGTTCTGGCCCGGGGGGCTACACCTTC. This gives the protein CASSSGPGGYTF.